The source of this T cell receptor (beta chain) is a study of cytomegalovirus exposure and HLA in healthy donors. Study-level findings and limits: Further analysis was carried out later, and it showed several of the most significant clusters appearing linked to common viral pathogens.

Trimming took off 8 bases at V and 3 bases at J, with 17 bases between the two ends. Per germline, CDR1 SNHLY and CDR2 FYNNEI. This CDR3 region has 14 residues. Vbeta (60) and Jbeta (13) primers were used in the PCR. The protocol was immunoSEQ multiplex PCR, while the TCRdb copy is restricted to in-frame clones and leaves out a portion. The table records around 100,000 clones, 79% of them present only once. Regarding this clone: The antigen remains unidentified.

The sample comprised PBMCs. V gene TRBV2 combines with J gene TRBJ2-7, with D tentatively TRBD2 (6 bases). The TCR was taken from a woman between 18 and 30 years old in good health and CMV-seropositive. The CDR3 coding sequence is TGTGCCAGCGACGAAGGGACTCATAACTACGAGCAGTACTTC. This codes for CASDEGTHNYEQYF.